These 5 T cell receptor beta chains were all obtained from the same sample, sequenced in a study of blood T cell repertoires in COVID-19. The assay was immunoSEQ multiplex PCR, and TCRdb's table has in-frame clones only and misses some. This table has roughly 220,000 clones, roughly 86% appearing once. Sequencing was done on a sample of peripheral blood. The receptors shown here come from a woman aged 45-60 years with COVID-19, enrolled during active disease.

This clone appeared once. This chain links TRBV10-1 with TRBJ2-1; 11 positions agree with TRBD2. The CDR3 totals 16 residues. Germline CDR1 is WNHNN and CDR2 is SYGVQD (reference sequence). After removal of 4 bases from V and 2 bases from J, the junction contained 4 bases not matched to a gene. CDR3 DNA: TGCGCCAGCAGTGGTAGTAGCGGGGGGGCCTACAATGAGCAGTTCTTC. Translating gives CASSGSSGGAYNEQFF.

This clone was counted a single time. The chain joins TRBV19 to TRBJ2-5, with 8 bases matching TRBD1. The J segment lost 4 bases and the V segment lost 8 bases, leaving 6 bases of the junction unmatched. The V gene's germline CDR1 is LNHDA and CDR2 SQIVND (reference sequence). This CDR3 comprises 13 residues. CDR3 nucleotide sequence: TGTGCCAGTGCCCCCGGGACAGGAGAGACCCAGTACTTC. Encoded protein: CASAPGTGETQYF.

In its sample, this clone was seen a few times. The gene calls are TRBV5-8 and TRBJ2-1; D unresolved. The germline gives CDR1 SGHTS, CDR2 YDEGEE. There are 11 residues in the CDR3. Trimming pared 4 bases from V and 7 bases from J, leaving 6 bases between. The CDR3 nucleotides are TGTGCCAGCAGCCCAGAAAATGAGCAGTTCTTC. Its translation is CASSPENEQFF.

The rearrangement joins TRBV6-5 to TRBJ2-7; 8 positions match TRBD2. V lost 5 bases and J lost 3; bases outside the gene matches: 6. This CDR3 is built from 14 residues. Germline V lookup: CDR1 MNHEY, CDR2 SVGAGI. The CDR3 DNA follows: TGTGCCAGCAGTCCCCGGGGGGGGAACTACGAGCAGTACGTC. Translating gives CASSPRGGNYEQYV.

The CDR3 sequence is CATSDSGTGLLRDTQYF. The CDR3 nucleotides read TGTGCCACCAGTGACTCCGGGACAGGGCTTTTAAGGGATACGCAGTATTTT. The chain recombines TRBV24-1 with TRBJ2-3; 9 nucleotides agree with TRBD1. The germline gives CDR1 KGHDR, CDR2 SFDVKD. The CDR3 is 17 residues long. V was clipped by 4 bases and J by 6 bases; unmatched bases: 13.